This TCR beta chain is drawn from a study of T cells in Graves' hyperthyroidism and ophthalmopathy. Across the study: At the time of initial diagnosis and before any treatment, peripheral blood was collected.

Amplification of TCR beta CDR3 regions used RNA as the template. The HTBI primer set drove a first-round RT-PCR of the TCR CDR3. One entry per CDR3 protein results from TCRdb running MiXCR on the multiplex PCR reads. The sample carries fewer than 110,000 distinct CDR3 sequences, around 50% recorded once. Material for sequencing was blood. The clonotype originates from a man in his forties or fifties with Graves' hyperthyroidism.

The DNA of the CDR3 is TGTGCCAGCAGCGTGGAGGGGAGTTCTGAAAAACTGTTTTTT. Translating it yields CASSVEGSSEKLFF. The chain recombines TRBV9 with TRBJ1-4; D may be TRBD1 (5 bases). Trimming took off 2 bases at V and 7 bases at J, with 12 bases between the two ends. Germline CDR1 reads SGDLS; CDR2 reads YYNGEE. The CDR3 is 14 amino acids.